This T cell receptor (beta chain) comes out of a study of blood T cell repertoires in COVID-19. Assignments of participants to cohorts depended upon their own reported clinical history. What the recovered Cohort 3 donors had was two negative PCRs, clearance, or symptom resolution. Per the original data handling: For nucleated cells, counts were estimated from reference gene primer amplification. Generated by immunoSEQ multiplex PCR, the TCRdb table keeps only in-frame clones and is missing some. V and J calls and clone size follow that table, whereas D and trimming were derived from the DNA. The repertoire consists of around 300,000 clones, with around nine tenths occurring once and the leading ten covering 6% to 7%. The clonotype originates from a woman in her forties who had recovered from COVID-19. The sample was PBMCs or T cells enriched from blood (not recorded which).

The CDR3 DNA reads as TGTGCCAGCAGCCTTAGGACAGTCAATGAGCAGTTCTTC. Its protein is CASSLRTVNEQFF. V is TRBV16 and J is TRBJ2-1; maybe TRBD1 (6 bases). The V end was cut by 4 bases, the J end by 6 bases, with 10 bases between. This CDR3 has 13 residues. The germline gives CDR1 KGHSY, CDR2 FQNENV.